A selection of T cell receptor beta chains follows, all from one sample in a study of cytomegalovirus exposure and HLA in healthy donors. Clones were read by immunoSEQ multiplex PCR, and TCRdb kept only the in-frame ones, dropping some. The sample shows under 150,000 clones, roughly two thirds of them seen only once. The specimen sequenced was PBMCs. The receptors originated from a human donor in good health. Both conserved end residues are part of each CDR3. D genes are given only for firm matches. Clone sizes are given selectively: once, few, many, or a class where the clone is expanded.

TRBV7-9	TRBJ2-1	-	TRBD1	TGTGCCAGCAGCTTCTGGGCTGGGACAGGCTCCTACAATGAGCAGTTCTTC	CASSFWAGTGSYNEQFF
TRBV27	TRBJ1-2	few	-	TGTGCCAGCAGTTTAGACACAGGCACATCAGGTCGCGGCTACACCTTC	CASSLDTGTSGRGYTF
TRBV1	TRBJ1-1	-	-	TGCACCAGCAGCCAAAAAGGGACCTCGGAGGGCACTGAAGCTTTCTTT	CTSSQKGTSEGTEAFF
TRBV11-2	TRBJ1-4	once	TRBD1	TGTGCCAGCAGCGCCAGGGAGAGGACAGGCAATGAAAAACTGTTTTTT	CASSARERTGNEKLFF
TRBV27	TRBJ2-5	-	-	TGTGCCAGCAGTTTATGGGCGGGGGCACAAGAGACCCAGTACTTC	CASSLWAGAQETQYF
TRBV7-8	TRBJ1-5	few	TRBD1	TGTGCCAGCAGCAAAAAACGGGACAGGGGGCGATCGTTTCAGCATTTT	CASSKKRDRGRSFQHF
TRBV4-1	TRBJ2-7	-	-	TGCGCCAGCAGCCAAGGTCAGGGATGGGAGCAGTACTTC	CASSQGQGWEQYF
TRBV6-6	TRBJ2-1	-	TRBD2	TGTGCCAGCAGTTATGCGGGAGGGCCAAATGAGCAGTTCTTC	CASSYAGGPNEQFF
TRBV28	TRBJ2-7	-	TRBD2	TGTGCCAGCAGCCTCACTAGCGGGGGACTCTACGAGCAGTACTTC	CASSLTSGGLYEQYF
TRBV6-5	TRBJ2-3	-	-	TGTGCCAGCACCCCTGGAGGGGTAGATACGCAGTATTTT	CASTPGGVDTQYF
TRBV7-9	TRBJ2-7	-	-	TGTGCCAGCAGCTTTAGCTCCTCCTACGAGCAGTACTTC	CASSFSSSYEQYF
TRBV25-1	TRBJ2-5	-	TRBD2	TGTGCCGGGGAGACTAGCGGGAGGTACCAAGAGACCCAGTACTTC	CAGETSGRYQETQYF
TRBV27	TRBJ1-5	-	-	TGTGCCAGCAGTTTTACTATAAACGGCGGTCAGCCCCAGCATTTT	CASSFTINGGQPQHF
TRBV5-1	TRBJ1-2	-	-	TGCGCCAGCAGCTTGGCACAGGGAGAGAACGGCTACACCTTC	CASSLAQGENGYTF
TRBV10-3	TRBJ2-7	-	TRBD1	TGTGCCATCACCCAAGGACAGGGAGAAAGCTCCTACGAGCAGTACTTC	CAITQGQGESSYEQYF
TRBV27	TRBJ2-7	-	-	TGTGCCAGCCTGACGTTGGGGGGTCCTTCCTACGAGCAGTACTTC	CASLTLGGPSYEQYF
TRBV20-1	TRBJ2-7	-	-	TGCAGTGCTAGCTTAAACTACGAGCAGTACTTC	CSASLNYEQYF
TRBV6-6	TRBJ1-1	-	TRBD1	TGTGCCAGCACGCGACAGGGGGCGTACACTGAAGCTTTCTTT	CASTRQGAYTEAFF
TRBV5-1	TRBJ2-3	-	-	TGCGCCAGCAGCCTGTCGAGCCTGTATACGCAGTATTTT	CASSLSSLYTQYF
TRBV7-9	TRBJ1-2	-	TRBD1	TGTGCCAGCAGCCAACGACAGGGACACCCTATTGGCTACACCTTC	CASSQRQGHPIGYTF
TRBV2	TRBJ2-1	few	TRBD2	TGTGCCAGCAGTGAGTTCGCGGGGGGCCGTCGGCAGTTCTTC	CASSEFAGGRRQFF
TRBV28	TRBJ2-7	-	-	TGTGCCAGCAGTGGGCAGGTTCAGCAGTACTTC	CASSGQVQQYF
TRBV5-4	TRBJ2-5	-	-	TGTGCCAGCAGCTTGGGGGGGGGCGTTGAGACCCAGTACTTC	CASSLGGGVETQYF
TRBV6-4	TRBJ2-7	-	TRBD2	TGTGCCAGCAGTGAAAGCGGGGGGGGCGAGCAGTACTTC	CASSESGGGEQYF
TRBV28	TRBJ2-2	-	-	TGTGCCAGCACCAAGGGAGCGAACACCGGGGAGCTGTTTTTT	CASTKGANTGELFF
TRBV10-3	TRBJ1-4	-	TRBD1	TGTGCCATCAGTCGGGGCGGGACAGGGGATGAAAAACTGTTTTTT	CAISRGGTGDEKLFF
TRBV7-3	TRBJ2-2	-	TRBD2	TGTGCCAGCAGCTTAAAGTGGGCGGGAGGGCCCGCCGGGGAGCTGTTTTTT	CASSLKWAGGPAGELFF
TRBV4-2	TRBJ2-7	-	-	TGTGCCAGCAGCCAAGAGTTAGAGGGTTTCTACGAGCAGTACTTC	CASSQELEGFYEQYF
TRBV18	TRBJ1-1	-	-	TGTGCCAGCTCACCATCTCGCGGGACTCGGGGTGACACTGAAGCTTTCTTT	CASSPSRGTRGDTEAFF
TRBV7-3	TRBJ2-1	-	-	TGTGCCAGCAGCAACAGACAGGAGAGCTCCTACAATGAGCAGTTCTTC	CASSNRQESSYNEQFF
TRBV15	TRBJ1-5	-	-	TGTGCCACCAGTTCGGGGGGCGAAGGCAATCAGCCCCAGCATTTT	CATSSGGEGNQPQHF
TRBV7-9	TRBJ2-2	-	-	TGTGCCAGCAGCTTAGCGCCCGTTACATTCACCGGGGAGCTGTTTTTT	CASSLAPVTFTGELFF
TRBV5-4	TRBJ2-7	-	-	TGTGCCAGCACCTCCCCTCCGGGAGAGCGCGACGAGCAGTACTTC	CASTSPPGERDEQYF
TRBV30	TRBJ2-3	-	-	TGTGCCTGGAGCCTCGGGACATCTAGCACAGATACGCAGTATTTT	CAWSLGTSSTDTQYF
TRBV29-1	TRBJ2-7	-	TRBD2	TGCAGCGTTGAAATCGGGAGGGCCAACGAGCAGTACTTC	CSVEIGRANEQYF
TRBV5-4	TRBJ1-4	few	-	TGTGCCAGCAGCTTGGCCGGTAATGAAAAACTGTTTTTT	CASSLAGNEKLFF
TRBV10-3	TRBJ1-4	-	-	TGTGCTATCAGTATGACAGCAACTAATGAAAAACTGTTTTTT	CAISMTATNEKLFF
TRBV19	TRBJ2-7	-	-	TGTGCCACTGGGGAGTCCTCCTACGAGCAGTACTTC	CATGESSYEQYF
TRBV29-1	TRBJ2-3	-	-	TGCAGCGTTGATAACGCCGGGACTAGCACAGATACGCAGTATTTT	CSVDNAGTSTDTQYF
TRBV27	TRBJ2-7	-	-	TGTGCCGGGCATGAAATCGAGCAGTACTTC	CAGHEIEQYF
TRBV6-1	TRBJ1-6	-	TRBD1	TGTGCCGGCCAGGGACAGGGTAATTCACCCCTCCACTTT	CAGQGQGNSPLHF
TRBV11-3	TRBJ2-2	-	-	TGTGCCAGCAGCGTCAGAGGGCAGACCGGGGAGCTGTTTTTT	CASSVRGQTGELFF
TRBV30	TRBJ1-1	-	-	TGTGCCTGGAGTCAGCGAAAGGACACTGAAGCTTTCTTT	CAWSQRKDTEAFF
TRBV5-1	TRBJ2-1	-	TRBD2	TGCGCCAGCAGCTTGGGACTAGCGGGAGGGTTTGATGAGCAGTTCTTC	CASSLGLAGGFDEQFF
TRBV6-6	TRBJ2-7	few	-	TGTGCCAGCAGTAGTAGCGAATACCTCTACGAGCAGTACTTC	CASSSSEYLYEQYF
TRBV10-3	TRBJ2-7	-	-	TGTGCCATCAGTGAGCAAGGAGGGACCCCTTGGGAGCAGTACTTC	CAISEQGGTPWEQYF
TRBV6-5	TRBJ2-1	-	-	TGTGCCAGCATAGCACGAGGGAAGGTGTTCTTC	CASIARGKVFF
TRBV6-1	TRBJ2-5	-	-	TGTGCCAGCAGAGCCTTCGGGGTAGGGGAGACCCAGTACTTC	CASRAFGVGETQYF
TRBV10-1	TRBJ1-1	-	TRBD1	TGCGCCAGCAGTGGACGGACAGGGGATGCATCTTACACTGAAGCTTTCTTT	CASSGRTGDASYTEAFF
TRBV9	TRBJ2-3	-	-	TGTGCCAGCAGCCCAAACACAGATACGCAGTATTTT	CASSPNTDTQYF